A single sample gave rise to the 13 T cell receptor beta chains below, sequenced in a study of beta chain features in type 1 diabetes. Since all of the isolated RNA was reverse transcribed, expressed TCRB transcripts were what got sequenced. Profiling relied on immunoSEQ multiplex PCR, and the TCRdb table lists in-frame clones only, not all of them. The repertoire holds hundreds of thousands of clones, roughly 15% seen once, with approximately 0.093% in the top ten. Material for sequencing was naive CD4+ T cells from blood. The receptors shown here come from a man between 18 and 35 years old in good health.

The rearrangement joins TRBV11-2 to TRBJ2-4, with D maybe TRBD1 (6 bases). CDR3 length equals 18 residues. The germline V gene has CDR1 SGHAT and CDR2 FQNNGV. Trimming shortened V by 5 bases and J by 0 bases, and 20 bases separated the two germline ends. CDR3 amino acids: CASSRLGSGEIAKNIQYF. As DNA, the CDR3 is TGTGCCAGCAGCCGATTGGGGTCAGGGGAAATAGCCAAAAACATTCAGTACTTC.

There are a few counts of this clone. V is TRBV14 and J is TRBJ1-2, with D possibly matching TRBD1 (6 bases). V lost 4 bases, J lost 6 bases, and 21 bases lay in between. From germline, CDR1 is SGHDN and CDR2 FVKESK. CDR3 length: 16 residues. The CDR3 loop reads CASSRSAPTGADGYTF. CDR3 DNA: TGTGCCAGCAGCCGTTCGGCCCCAACGGGGGCGGATGGCTACACCTTC.

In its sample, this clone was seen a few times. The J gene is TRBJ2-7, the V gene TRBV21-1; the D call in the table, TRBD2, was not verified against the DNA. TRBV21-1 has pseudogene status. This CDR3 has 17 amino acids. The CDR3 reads CASSHGGVSGRIYEQYF. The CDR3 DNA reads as TGTGCCAGCAGCCACGGGGGGGTTAGCGGGAGGATCTACGAGCAGTACTTC.

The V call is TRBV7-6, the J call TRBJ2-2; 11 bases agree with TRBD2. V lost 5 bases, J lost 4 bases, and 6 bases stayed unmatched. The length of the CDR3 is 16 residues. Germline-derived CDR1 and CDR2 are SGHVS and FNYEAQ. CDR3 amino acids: CASSGPGLAVTGELFF. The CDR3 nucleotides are TGTGCCAGCAGCGGCCCGGGACTAGCGGTCACCGGGGAGCTGTTTTTT.

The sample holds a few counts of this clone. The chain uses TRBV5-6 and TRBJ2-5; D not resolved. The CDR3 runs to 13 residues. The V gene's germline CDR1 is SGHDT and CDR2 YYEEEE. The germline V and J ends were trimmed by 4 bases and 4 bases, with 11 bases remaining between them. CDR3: CASSTDRRETQYF. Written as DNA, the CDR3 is TGTGCCAGCAGCACGGACCGGAGAGAGACCCAGTACTTC.

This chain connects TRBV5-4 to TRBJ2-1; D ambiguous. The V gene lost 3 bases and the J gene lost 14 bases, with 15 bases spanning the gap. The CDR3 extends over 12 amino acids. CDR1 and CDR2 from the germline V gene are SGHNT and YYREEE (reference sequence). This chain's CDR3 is CASSSPTQRKFF. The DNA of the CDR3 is TGTGCCAGCAGCTCCCCCACTCAAAGGAAGTTCTTC.

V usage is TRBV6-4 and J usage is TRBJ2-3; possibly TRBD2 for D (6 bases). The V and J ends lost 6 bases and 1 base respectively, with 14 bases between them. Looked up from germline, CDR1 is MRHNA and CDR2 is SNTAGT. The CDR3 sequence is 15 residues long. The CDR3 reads CASRRRAGGTDTQYF. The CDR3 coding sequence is TGTGCCAGCAGACGGAGGGCCGGTGGCACAGATACGCAGTATTTT.

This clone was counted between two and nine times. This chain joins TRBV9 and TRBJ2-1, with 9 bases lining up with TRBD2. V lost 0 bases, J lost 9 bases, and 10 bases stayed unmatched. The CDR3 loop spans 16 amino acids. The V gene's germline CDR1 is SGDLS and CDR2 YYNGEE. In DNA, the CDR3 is TGTGCCAGCAGCGTAGCTGGAATAGCGGGAGTCGCTGAGCAGTTCTTC. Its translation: CASSVAGIAGVAEQFF.

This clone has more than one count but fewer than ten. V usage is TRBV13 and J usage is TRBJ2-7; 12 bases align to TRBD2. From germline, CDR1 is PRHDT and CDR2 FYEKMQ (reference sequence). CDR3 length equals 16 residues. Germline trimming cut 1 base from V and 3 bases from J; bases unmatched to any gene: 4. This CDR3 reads CASSLERTSGNYEQYF. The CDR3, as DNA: TGTGCCAGCAGCTTAGAAAGGACTAGCGGGAACTACGAGCAGTACTTC.

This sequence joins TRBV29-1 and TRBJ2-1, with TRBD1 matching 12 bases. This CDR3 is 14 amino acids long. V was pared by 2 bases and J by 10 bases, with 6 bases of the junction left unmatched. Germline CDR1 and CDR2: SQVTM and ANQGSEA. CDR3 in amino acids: CSVETGTGGTEQFF. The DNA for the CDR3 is TGCAGCGTTGAAACAGGGACAGGGGGCACCGAGCAGTTCTTC.

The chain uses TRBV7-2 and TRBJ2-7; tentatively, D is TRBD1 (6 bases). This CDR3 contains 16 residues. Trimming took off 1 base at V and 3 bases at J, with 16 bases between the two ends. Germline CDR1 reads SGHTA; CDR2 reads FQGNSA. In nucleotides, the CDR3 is TGTGCCAGCAGCTTAGTCGTACAGGGTGCCCTCTACGAGCAGTACTTC. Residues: CASSLVVQGALYEQYF.

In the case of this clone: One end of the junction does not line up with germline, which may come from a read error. The CDR3 here is CASSNRGTAHF. The CDR3 nucleotides are TGTGCCAGCAGCAACCGCGGGACAGCCCACTTT. The chain employs TRBV7-9 and TRBJ1-1, with 7 bases matching TRBD1. The CDR3 sequence is 11 residues long. Per germline, CDR1 SEHNR and CDR2 FQNEAQ (reference sequence). Supplemented by reference TRBV7-9 and TRBJ1-1, the full variable domain reads DTGVSQNPRHKITKRGQNVTFRCDPISEHNRLYWYRQTLGQGPEFLTYFQNEAQLEKSRLLSDRFSAERPKGSFSTLEIQRTEQGDSAMYLCASSNRGTAHFGQGTRLTVV.

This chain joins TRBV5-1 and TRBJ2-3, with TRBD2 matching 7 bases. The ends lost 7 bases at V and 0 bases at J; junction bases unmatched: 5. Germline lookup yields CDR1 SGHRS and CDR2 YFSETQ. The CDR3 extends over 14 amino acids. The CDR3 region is CASGLAESTDTQYF. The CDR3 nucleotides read TGCGCCAGCGGTCTAGCGGAAAGCACAGATACGCAGTATTTT.